The rows below give T cell receptor beta chains drawn from one sample of a study of OX40 agonist ivuxolimab in advanced cancers. TCRdb's table, derived via immunoSEQ multiplex PCR, lists solely in-frame clones and lacks some. Of 100,000 or so clones in the sample, approximately 95% were seen once. Sequences were derived from CD4+ or CD8+ T cells sorted from blood, sampled in a trial of the OX40 agonist ivuxolimab. These receptors were taken from an adult with an advanced solid tumor such as melanoma, head and neck, liver or kidney cancer. The CDR3 runs from the conserved cysteine through the conserved F or W. D genes are given only for firm matches. Only some rows state a clone size, as once, few, many or a class for expanded clones.

CDR3aa: CASSYRREFYGYTF
CDR3nt: TGTGCCAGCAGTTACCGACGAGAATTTTATGGCTACACCTTC
len: 14
v_gene: TRBV27
d_gene: NA
j_gene: TRBJ1-2
abundance: once

CDR3aa: CASSSGLAPGELFF
CDR3nt: TGTGCCAGCAGCTCGGGACTAGCTCCTGGGGAGCTGTTTTTT
len: 14
v_gene: TRBV4-2
d_gene: TRBD2
j_gene: TRBJ2-2
abundance: NA

CDR3aa: CASRFPGEPPSEQYF
CDR3nt: TGTGCCAGCCGGTTCCCCGGGGAGCCCCCCTCCGAGCAGTACTTC
len: 15
v_gene: TRBV28
d_gene: NA
j_gene: TRBJ2-7
abundance: NA

CDR3aa: CASSGGLAGGEQYF
CDR3nt: TGTGCCAGCAGTGGCGGACTAGCGGGAGGCGAGCAGTACTTC
len: 14
v_gene: TRBV6-1
d_gene: TRBD2
j_gene: TRBJ2-7
abundance: NA

CDR3aa: CASTPGLYFEQFF
CDR3nt: TGTGCCAGCACCCCGGGACTGTACTTTGAGCAGTTCTTC
len: 13
v_gene: TRBV7-9
d_gene: NA
j_gene: TRBJ2-1
abundance: once

CDR3aa: CASSRQGGEQYF
CDR3nt: TGTGCCAGCAGTAGACAGGGAGGGGAGCAGTACTTC
len: 12
v_gene: TRBV27
d_gene: NA
j_gene: TRBJ2-7
abundance: few

CDR3aa: CASSIATGRGNEQFF
CDR3nt: TGTGCCAGTAGTATAGCGACAGGGAGGGGGAATGAGCAGTTCTTC
len: 15
v_gene: TRBV19
d_gene: NA
j_gene: TRBJ2-1
abundance: once

CDR3aa: CASSLGDYEQYF
CDR3nt: TGTGCCAGCAGTTTAGGAGACTACGAGCAGTACTTC
len: 12
v_gene: TRBV27
d_gene: NA
j_gene: TRBJ2-7
abundance: NA

CDR3aa: CASSPPERLAGGTQYF
CDR3nt: TGTGCCAGCAGCCCCCCGGAGAGACTAGCGGGGGGTACGCAGTATTTT
len: 16
v_gene: TRBV7-9
d_gene: TRBD2
j_gene: TRBJ2-3
abundance: NA

CDR3aa: CASSLSGAQPQHF
CDR3nt: TGTGCCAGCAGTTTATCTGGGGCTCAGCCCCAGCATTTT
len: 13
v_gene: TRBV27
d_gene: NA
j_gene: TRBJ1-5
abundance: NA

CDR3aa: CASSGDRGRHTDTQYF
CDR3nt: TGTGCCAGCAGCGGAGACAGGGGTAGACACACAGATACGCAGTATTTT
len: 16
v_gene: TRBV7-6
d_gene: TRBD1
j_gene: TRBJ2-3
abundance: NA

CDR3aa: CASSVGGSGYEQYF
CDR3nt: TGTGCCAGCAGCGTTGGGGGCTCCGGGTACGAGCAGTACTTC
len: 14
v_gene: TRBV9
d_gene: NA
j_gene: TRBJ2-7
abundance: once

CDR3aa: CASSLGGPNTEAFF
CDR3nt: TGTGCCAGCAGCTTAGGAGGACCGAACACTGAAGCTTTCTTT
len: 14
v_gene: TRBV7-9
d_gene: NA
j_gene: TRBJ1-1
abundance: NA

CDR3aa: CASSPRSGGSTEAFF
CDR3nt: TGTGCCAGTAGTCCGAGATCTGGGGGTAGCACTGAAGCTTTCTTT
len: 15
v_gene: TRBV19
d_gene: NA
j_gene: TRBJ1-1
abundance: NA

CDR3aa: CASSSGTSGGTGELFF
CDR3nt: TGTGCCAGCAGCTCCGGGACTAGCGGGGGGACCGGGGAGCTGTTTTTT
len: 16
v_gene: TRBV9
d_gene: TRBD2
j_gene: TRBJ2-2
abundance: NA

CDR3aa: CAWAMGATEAFF
CDR3nt: TGTGCCTGGGCGATGGGGGCCACTGAAGCTTTCTTT
len: 12
v_gene: TRBV30
d_gene: NA
j_gene: TRBJ1-1
abundance: NA

CDR3aa: CASSMGGSPYQPQHF
CDR3nt: TGTGCCAGTAGTATGGGAGGGTCCCCATATCAGCCCCAGCATTTT
len: 15
v_gene: TRBV19
d_gene: NA
j_gene: TRBJ1-5
abundance: NA

CDR3aa: CASSYGKGDSLYGYTF
CDR3nt: TGTGCCAGCAGTTACGGGAAGGGGGACAGCCTCTATGGCTACACCTTC
len: 16
v_gene: TRBV6-5
d_gene: TRBD1
j_gene: TRBJ1-2
abundance: NA

CDR3aa: CASSLSPGTETYGYTF
CDR3nt: TGTGCCAGCAGCTTAAGTCCCGGGACGGAAACCTATGGCTACACCTTC
len: 16
v_gene: TRBV7-8
d_gene: NA
j_gene: TRBJ1-2
abundance: NA

CDR3aa: CASSADYNEQFF
CDR3nt: TGTGCCAGCAGCGCGGACTACAATGAGCAGTTCTTC
len: 12
v_gene: TRBV5-6
d_gene: NA
j_gene: TRBJ2-1
abundance: NA

CDR3aa: CASSLGPNTGELFF
CDR3nt: TGTGCCAGCAGCTTAGGACCGAACACCGGGGAGCTGTTTTTT
len: 14
v_gene: TRBV11-1
d_gene: NA
j_gene: TRBJ2-2
abundance: NA

CDR3aa: CASSPDTEQYF
CDR3nt: TGTGCCAGCAGCCCCGACACGGAGCAGTACTTC
len: 11
v_gene: TRBV11-2
d_gene: NA
j_gene: TRBJ2-7
abundance: NA

CDR3aa: CASSIRGQGDQPQHF
CDR3nt: TGTGCCAGCAGTATTCGGGGACAGGGAGATCAGCCCCAGCATTTT
len: 15
v_gene: TRBV2
d_gene: TRBD1
j_gene: TRBJ1-5
abundance: NA

CDR3aa: CASSPGQMTYEQYF
CDR3nt: TGTGCCAGCAGTCCGGGACAAATGACATACGAGCAGTACTTC
len: 14
v_gene: TRBV6-1
d_gene: NA
j_gene: TRBJ2-7
abundance: once

CDR3aa: CASSYGATGPYNEQFF
CDR3nt: TGTGCCAGCAGTTACGGGGCGACAGGGCCCTACAATGAGCAGTTCTTC
len: 16
v_gene: TRBV6-5
d_gene: TRBD1
j_gene: TRBJ2-1
abundance: NA

CDR3aa: CASSEAIHEQFF
CDR3nt: TGTGCCAGCAGTGAAGCTATCCATGAGCAGTTCTTC
len: 12
v_gene: TRBV2
d_gene: NA
j_gene: TRBJ2-1
abundance: once

CDR3aa: CASSEGLASGRALDEQYF
CDR3nt: TGTGCCAGCAGTGAAGGGTTGGCTAGCGGGAGGGCCTTGGACGAGCAGTACTTC
len: 18
v_gene: TRBV2
d_gene: TRBD2
j_gene: TRBJ2-7
abundance: NA

CDR3aa: CASSGLARDTQYF
CDR3nt: TGTGCCAGCAGTGGACTAGCAAGAGATACGCAGTATTTT
len: 13
v_gene: TRBV6-6
d_gene: TRBD2
j_gene: TRBJ2-3
abundance: NA

CDR3aa: CASSAQGPEAFF
CDR3nt: TGTGCCAGCAGTGCACAGGGCCCTGAAGCTTTCTTT
len: 12
v_gene: TRBV9
d_gene: NA
j_gene: TRBJ1-1
abundance: NA

CDR3aa: CASWAGNYNEQFF
CDR3nt: TGTGCCAGCTGGGCGGGGAACTACAATGAGCAGTTCTTC
len: 13
v_gene: TRBV2
d_gene: NA
j_gene: TRBJ2-1
abundance: NA

CDR3aa: CASSFFQSYEQYF
CDR3nt: TGTGCCAGCAGCTTTTTTCAGTCCTACGAGCAGTACTTC
len: 13
v_gene: TRBV7-9
d_gene: NA
j_gene: TRBJ2-7
abundance: NA

CDR3aa: CATSLSAKNIQYF
CDR3nt: TGTGCCACCAGCCTTTCAGCCAAAAACATTCAGTACTTC
len: 13
v_gene: TRBV15
d_gene: NA
j_gene: TRBJ2-4
abundance: NA

CDR3aa: CASQGQGSSPLHF
CDR3nt: TGTGCCAGTCAGGGACAGGGAAGTTCACCCCTCCACTTT
len: 13
v_gene: TRBV7-8
d_gene: TRBD1
j_gene: TRBJ1-6
abundance: NA

CDR3aa: CSVSDLPLTSGGANEQFF
CDR3nt: TGCAGCGTTTCGGACCTCCCCCTGACTAGCGGGGGGGCGAATGAGCAGTTCTTC
len: 18
v_gene: TRBV29-1
d_gene: TRBD2
j_gene: TRBJ2-1
abundance: NA

CDR3aa: CASSPAASGANVLTF
CDR3nt: TGCGCCAGCAGCCCGGCTGCCTCTGGGGCCAACGTCCTGACTTTC
len: 15
v_gene: TRBV5-1
d_gene: NA
j_gene: TRBJ2-6
abundance: NA

CDR3aa: CASSPAGLTSTDTQYF
CDR3nt: TGTGCCAGCAGTCCTGCCGGTCTAACTAGCACAGATACGCAGTATTTT
len: 16
v_gene: TRBV27
d_gene: NA
j_gene: TRBJ2-3
abundance: NA

CDR3aa: CASREGSNEKLFF
CDR3nt: TGTGCCAGCAGGGAGGGGTCTAATGAAAAACTGTTTTTT
len: 13
v_gene: TRBV2
d_gene: NA
j_gene: TRBJ1-4
abundance: once

CDR3aa: CASSQGGLDTQYF
CDR3nt: TGCGCCAGCAGCCAAGGAGGGTTGGATACGCAGTATTTT
len: 13
v_gene: TRBV4-3
d_gene: NA
j_gene: TRBJ2-3
abundance: NA

CDR3aa: CASSLSPGQGSNEQFF
CDR3nt: TGCGCCAGCAGCCTAAGTCCGGGACAGGGGTCCAATGAGCAGTTCTTC
len: 16
v_gene: TRBV4-1
d_gene: TRBD1
j_gene: TRBJ2-1
abundance: NA

CDR3aa: CASSRIFAGVNTGELFF
CDR3nt: TGTGCCAGCAGCCGAATTTTCGCGGGGGTCAACACCGGGGAGCTGTTTTTT
len: 17
v_gene: TRBV5-6
d_gene: TRBD2
j_gene: TRBJ2-2
abundance: NA

CDR3aa: CASGTGDGNTIYF
CDR3nt: TGTGCTTCGGGGACAGGGGATGGAAACACCATATATTTT
len: 13
v_gene: TRBV28
d_gene: TRBD1
j_gene: TRBJ1-3
abundance: NA

CDR3aa: CASSLWEGPYNEQFF
CDR3nt: TGTGCCAGCAGTTTATGGGAAGGGCCGTACAATGAGCAGTTCTTC
len: 15
v_gene: TRBV27
d_gene: NA
j_gene: TRBJ2-1
abundance: NA

CDR3aa: CASSPGQGLNTEAFF
CDR3nt: TGTGCCAGCAGTCCGGGACAGGGACTTAACACTGAAGCTTTCTTT
len: 15
v_gene: TRBV19
d_gene: TRBD1
j_gene: TRBJ1-1
abundance: NA

CDR3aa: CASSSWRGGTGELFF
CDR3nt: TGTGCCAGCAGCTCCTGGCGGGGTGGCACCGGGGAGCTGTTTTTT
len: 15
v_gene: TRBV14
d_gene: NA
j_gene: TRBJ2-2
abundance: NA

CDR3aa: CASSRQGPETQYF
CDR3nt: TGTGCCAGCAGTAGACAGGGTCCGGAGACCCAGTACTTC
len: 13
v_gene: TRBV6-5
d_gene: TRBD1
j_gene: TRBJ2-5
abundance: NA

CDR3aa: CASSLAVNTEAFF
CDR3nt: TGTGCCAGCAGCTTGGCGGTGAACACTGAAGCTTTCTTT
len: 13
v_gene: TRBV5-4
d_gene: NA
j_gene: TRBJ1-1
abundance: NA

CDR3aa: CASSVNPSGSGTGELFF
CDR3nt: TGTGCCAGCAGCGTCAACCCCTCCGGGAGTGGCACCGGGGAGCTGTTTTTT
len: 17
v_gene: TRBV9
d_gene: NA
j_gene: TRBJ2-2
abundance: few

CDR3aa: CASRKFPLLGANVLTF
CDR3nt: TGTGCCAGCAGAAAATTCCCGCTACTGGGGGCCAACGTCCTGACTTTC
len: 16
v_gene: TRBV28
d_gene: NA
j_gene: TRBJ2-6
abundance: NA

CDR3aa: CAWRPTGRNTEAFF
CDR3nt: TGTGCCTGGAGGCCTACAGGGAGGAACACTGAAGCTTTCTTT
len: 14
v_gene: TRBV30
d_gene: NA
j_gene: TRBJ1-1
abundance: NA

CDR3aa: CASSIRGGGELFF
CDR3nt: TGTGCCAGTAGTATTAGGGGAGGCGGGGAGCTGTTTTTT
len: 13
v_gene: TRBV19
d_gene: NA
j_gene: TRBJ2-2
abundance: once

CDR3aa: CASSSSSLGTGGGSYEQYF
CDR3nt: TGTGCCAGCAGTTCCTCGTCATTAGGGACAGGTGGCGGGTCCTACGAGCAGTACTTC
len: 19
v_gene: TRBV27
d_gene: TRBD1
j_gene: TRBJ2-7
abundance: NA

CDR3aa: CASSFTAGTEAFF
CDR3nt: TGTGCCAGCAGCTTTACCGCGGGCACTGAAGCTTTCTTT
len: 13
v_gene: TRBV27
d_gene: NA
j_gene: TRBJ1-1
abundance: once

CDR3aa: CSVDGGSSGSYEQYF
CDR3nt: TGCAGCGTTGACGGTGGCTCTAGCGGCTCCTACGAGCAGTACTTC
len: 15
v_gene: TRBV29-1
d_gene: TRBD2
j_gene: TRBJ2-7
abundance: NA

CDR3aa: CASSPATGTDTQYF
CDR3nt: TGTGCCAGCAGTCCCGCGACTGGCACAGATACGCAGTATTTT
len: 14
v_gene: TRBV28
d_gene: NA
j_gene: TRBJ2-3
abundance: NA

CDR3aa: CASSSDTYEQYF
CDR3nt: TGTGCCAGTAGTAGCGACACTTACGAGCAGTACTTC
len: 12
v_gene: TRBV19
d_gene: NA
j_gene: TRBJ2-7
abundance: NA

CDR3aa: CASSRERYTEAFF
CDR3nt: TGCGCCAGCAGCCGCGAGAGATACACTGAAGCTTTCTTT
len: 13
v_gene: TRBV5-1
d_gene: NA
j_gene: TRBJ1-1
abundance: NA